This paragraph covers one T cell receptor (beta chain) sequence. The J segment lost 4 bases and the V segment lost 1 base, leaving 10 bases of the junction unmatched. This CDR3 is 17 amino acids long. Germline values: CDR1 SGHTA, CDR2 FQGNSA. This entry is derived from a study of blood T cell repertoires in COVID-19. Study as a whole: From T cells, B-cell-depleted T cells, or PBMCs came the material, which was cDNA or gDNA.

In the source study's methods: Reference gene primers were amplified, and this amplification served to estimate nucleated cell counts. Method: immunoSEQ multiplex PCR; TCRdb's copy keeps in-frame clones and lacks some. That table furnishes V, J and clone size, whereas the DNA furnished D and trimming. The repertoire consists of some 200,000 clones, with roughly 81% occurring once and the leading ten covering around 2.9%. The clonotype comes from a man aged 50-59 years who had recovered from COVID-19. The chain couples TRBV7-2 to TRBJ2-1, with TRBD2 matching 7 bases. The specimen sequenced was peripheral blood. CDR3 residues: CASSLDSTGGRYNEQFF. CDR3 sequence (DNA): TGTGCCAGCAGCTTAGACTCCACTGGCGGGAGATACAATGAGCAGTTCTTC.